This T cell receptor (beta chain) was recovered during a study of CD8 T cells in ankylosing spondylitis. Study observations and caveats: Significant enrichment of disease-linked clones was reported in matched ankylosing spondylitis synovial fluid.

This clonotype occurred many times. Its antigen is as yet unknown. The germline CDR1 and CDR2 sequences are SGHDT and YYEEEE. V was trimmed by 1 base and J by 8 bases, leaving 19 bases between them. The CDR3 runs to 16 residues. TCRdb recomputed calls from the 5' RACE reads with MiXCR, one row per CDR3 protein. The table includes just under 95,000 distinct CDR3 sequences, about 9% detected once. The source material was blood, either unsorted or a sorted T cell fraction (not recorded which). The chain has TRBV5-6 and TRBJ1-5, with D possibly matching TRBD1 (5 bases). The receptor's source is a male donor with ankylosing spondylitis or in good health (not recorded which). The CDR3 spells CASSLSSRGADKPQHF. The CDR3 DNA reads as TGTGCCAGCAGCTTGAGTTCCCGAGGGGCTGATAAGCCCCAGCATTTT.